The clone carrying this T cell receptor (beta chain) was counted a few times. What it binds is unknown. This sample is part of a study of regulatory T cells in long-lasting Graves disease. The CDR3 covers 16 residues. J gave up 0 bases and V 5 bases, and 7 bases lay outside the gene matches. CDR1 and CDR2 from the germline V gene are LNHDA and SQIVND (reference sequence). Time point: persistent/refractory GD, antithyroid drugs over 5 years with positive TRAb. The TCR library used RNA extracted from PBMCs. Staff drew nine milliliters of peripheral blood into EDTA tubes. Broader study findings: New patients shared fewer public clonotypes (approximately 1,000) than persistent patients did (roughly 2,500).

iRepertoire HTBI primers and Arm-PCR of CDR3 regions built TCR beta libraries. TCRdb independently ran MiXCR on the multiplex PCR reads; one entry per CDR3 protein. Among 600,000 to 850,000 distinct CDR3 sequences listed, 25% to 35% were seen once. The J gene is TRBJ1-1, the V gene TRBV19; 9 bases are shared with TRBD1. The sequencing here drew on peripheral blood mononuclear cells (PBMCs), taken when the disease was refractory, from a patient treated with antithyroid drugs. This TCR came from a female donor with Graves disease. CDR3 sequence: CASSPHRGQMNTEAFF. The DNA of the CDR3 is TGTGCCAGTAGTCCTCACAGGGGGCAGATGAACACTGAAGCTTTCTTT.